The clone carrying this T cell receptor beta chain came up many times. Antigen: not known. Coverage ceases 3 residues before the CDR3 finishes, and the germline J gene fills in the end. Trimming left V 8 bases short and J 4 bases short, with 12 bases between. This CDR3 contains 13 residues. Germline V CDR1 and CDR2: KGHSH, LQKENI. This sample stems from a study of T cell clonality in common variable immunodeficiency. General observations from the study: Reportedly, TCR beta sequences from common variable immunodeficiency showed fewer deletions and N-nucleotide insertions.

Blood samples were heparinized, about 4.5 to 8 ml per donor. Here immunoSEQ multiplex PCR was the method, and the copy in TCRdb shows in-frame clones only, minus some. The specimen gives some 25,000 clones without singletons; the ten biggest hold approximately 24%. The rearrangement joins TRBV18 to TRBJ2-1; a weak D match, TRBD2 (6 bases). The material sequenced was peripheral blood mononuclear cells. The sequence derives from a human donor with common variable immunodeficiency. The CDR3 sequence is CASRTTQYNEQFF. CDR3 bases read: TGTGCCAGCCGGACTACCCAATACAATGAG.